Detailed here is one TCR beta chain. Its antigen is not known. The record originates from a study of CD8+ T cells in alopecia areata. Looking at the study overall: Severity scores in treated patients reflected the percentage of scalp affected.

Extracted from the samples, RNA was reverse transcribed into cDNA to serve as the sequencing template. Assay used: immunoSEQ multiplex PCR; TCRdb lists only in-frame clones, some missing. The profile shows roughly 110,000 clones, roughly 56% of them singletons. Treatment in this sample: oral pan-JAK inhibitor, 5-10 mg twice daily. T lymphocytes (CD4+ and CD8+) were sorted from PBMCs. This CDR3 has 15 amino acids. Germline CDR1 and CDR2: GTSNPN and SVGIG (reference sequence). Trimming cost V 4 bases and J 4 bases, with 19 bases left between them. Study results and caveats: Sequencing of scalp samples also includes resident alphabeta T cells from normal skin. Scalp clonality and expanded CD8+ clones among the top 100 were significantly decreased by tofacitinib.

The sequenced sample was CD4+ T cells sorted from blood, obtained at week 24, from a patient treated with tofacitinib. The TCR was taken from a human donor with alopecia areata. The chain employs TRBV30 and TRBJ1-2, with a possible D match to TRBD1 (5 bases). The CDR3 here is CAWTRGGGEFYGYTF. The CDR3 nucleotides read TGTGCCTGGACCCGCGGAGGAGGGGAATTCTATGGCTACACCTTC.